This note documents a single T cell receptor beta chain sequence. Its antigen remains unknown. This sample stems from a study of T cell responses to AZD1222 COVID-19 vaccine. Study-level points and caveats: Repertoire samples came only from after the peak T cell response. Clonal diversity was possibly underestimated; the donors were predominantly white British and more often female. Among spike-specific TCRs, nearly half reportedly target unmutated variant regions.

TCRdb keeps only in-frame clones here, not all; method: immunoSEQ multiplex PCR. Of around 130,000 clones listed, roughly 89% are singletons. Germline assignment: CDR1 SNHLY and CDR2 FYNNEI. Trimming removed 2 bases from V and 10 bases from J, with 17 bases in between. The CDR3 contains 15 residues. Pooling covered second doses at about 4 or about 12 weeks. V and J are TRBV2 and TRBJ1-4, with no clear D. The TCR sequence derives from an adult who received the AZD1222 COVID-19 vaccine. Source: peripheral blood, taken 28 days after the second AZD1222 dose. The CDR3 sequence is CASSESEGISGKLFF. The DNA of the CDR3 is TGTGCCAGCAGTGAAAGCGAGGGTATCTCGGGAAAACTGTTTTTT.